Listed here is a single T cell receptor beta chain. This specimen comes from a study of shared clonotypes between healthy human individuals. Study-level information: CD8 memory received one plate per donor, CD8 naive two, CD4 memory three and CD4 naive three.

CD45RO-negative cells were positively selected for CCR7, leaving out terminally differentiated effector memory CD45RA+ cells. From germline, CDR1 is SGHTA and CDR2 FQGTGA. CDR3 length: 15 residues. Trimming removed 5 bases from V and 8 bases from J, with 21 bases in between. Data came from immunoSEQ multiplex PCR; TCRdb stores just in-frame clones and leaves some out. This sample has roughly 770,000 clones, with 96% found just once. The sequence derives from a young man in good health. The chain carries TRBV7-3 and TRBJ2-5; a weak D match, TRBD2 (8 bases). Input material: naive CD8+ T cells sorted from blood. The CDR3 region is CASSPSGGDSKTQYF. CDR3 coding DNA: TGTGCCAGCAGCCCCTCCGGGGGGGACAGTAAAACCCAGTACTTC.